A selection of T cell receptor beta chains follows, all from one sample in a study of cytomegalovirus exposure and HLA in healthy donors. Sequenced by immunoSEQ multiplex PCR; TCRdb stores in-frame clones only, minus some. This table has 110,000 to 150,000 clones, roughly 80% appearing once. The specimen sequenced was PBMCs. These receptors all come from a boy aged 2-9 years in good health and CMV-seronegative. Both conserved end residues are part of each CDR3. The order of the fields is V gene, clone size, J gene, D gene, CDR3 DNA, CDR3 protein. A D gene is named only where the DNA matches it firmly. Some rows mark clone size as missing; the rest say once, few, many or name a class of expanded clone.

V gene: TRBV2
clone size: NA
J gene: TRBJ1-6
D gene: NA
CDR3 DNA: TGTGCCAGCAGTATAGAAACAGGGTCCTCACCCCTCCACTTT
CDR3 protein: CASSIETGSSPLHF

V gene: TRBV28
clone size: NA
J gene: TRBJ2-2
D gene: NA
CDR3 DNA: TGTGCCAGTTGCTTCAGTATTTCGAACACCGGGGAGCTGTTTTTT
CDR3 protein: CASCFSISNTGELFF

V gene: TRBV7-9
clone size: NA
J gene: TRBJ2-7
D gene: TRBD2
CDR3 DNA: TGTGCCAGCAGCCGGCGGACTAGCTCCGAGCAGTACTTC
CDR3 protein: CASSRRTSSEQYF

V gene: TRBV9
clone size: NA
J gene: TRBJ2-2
D gene: TRBD1
CDR3 DNA: TGTGCCAGCAGCATCGGGACAGGGAACACCGGGGAGCTGTTTTTT
CDR3 protein: CASSIGTGNTGELFF

V gene: TRBV5-1
clone size: few
J gene: TRBJ2-1
D gene: NA
CDR3 DNA: TGCGCCAGCACGATGGGGGGAAATGAGCAGTTCTTC
CDR3 protein: CASTMGGNEQFF

V gene: TRBV10-3
clone size: NA
J gene: TRBJ2-1
D gene: TRBD2
CDR3 DNA: TGTGCCACCGACAGGACCATAGCGGGAGAAGGGAATGAGCAGTTCTTC
CDR3 protein: CATDRTIAGEGNEQFF

V gene: TRBV10-3
clone size: NA
J gene: TRBJ1-4
D gene: NA
CDR3 DNA: TGTGCCATCGCGACAGGACGAAATGAAAAACTGTTTTTT
CDR3 protein: CAIATGRNEKLFF

V gene: TRBV5-1
clone size: NA
J gene: TRBJ2-1
D gene: TRBD2
CDR3 DNA: TGCGCCAGCGCACGATCAGGACTAGCGGGAGGGGGGGAGCAGTTCTTC
CDR3 protein: CASARSGLAGGGEQFF

V gene: TRBV2
clone size: NA
J gene: TRBJ2-1
D gene: TRBD1
CDR3 DNA: TGTGCCGGCCAGACACAGGGGCTAAAGGACAATGAGCAGTTCTTC
CDR3 protein: CAGQTQGLKDNEQFF

V gene: TRBV7-2
clone size: NA
J gene: TRBJ2-7
D gene: TRBD1
CDR3 DNA: TGTGCCAGCAGCCGACAGGGCTACGAGCAGTACTTC
CDR3 protein: CASSRQGYEQYF

V gene: TRBV18
clone size: NA
J gene: TRBJ2-3
D gene: TRBD1
CDR3 DNA: TGTGCCAGCTCACCAAGGGGACAGGGCACAGATACGCAGTATTTT
CDR3 protein: CASSPRGQGTDTQYF

V gene: TRBV14
clone size: NA
J gene: TRBJ1-2
D gene: TRBD1
CDR3 DNA: TGTGCCAGCAGCCAAGGTCGATGGACAGGGCCTGGCTACACCTTC
CDR3 protein: CASSQGRWTGPGYTF

V gene: TRBV7-9
clone size: few
J gene: TRBJ2-5
D gene: TRBD2
CDR3 DNA: TGTGCCAGCAGCCGGAGGACTAGCCGGGGAGAGACCCAGTACTTC
CDR3 protein: CASSRRTSRGETQYF

V gene: TRBV27
clone size: NA
J gene: TRBJ2-6
D gene: NA
CDR3 DNA: TGTGCCAGCAGTTACACAGGGTCTGGGGCCAACGTCCTGACTTTC
CDR3 protein: CASSYTGSGANVLTF

V gene: TRBV18
clone size: NA
J gene: TRBJ1-1
D gene: TRBD1
CDR3 DNA: TGTGCCAGCTCACCAAAACAGGGGCGCACTGAAGCTTTCTTT
CDR3 protein: CASSPKQGRTEAFF

V gene: TRBV11-3
clone size: NA
J gene: TRBJ2-7
D gene: NA
CDR3 DNA: TGTGCCAGCAGCTTAGTCTCGATGCGTCTCTCCTACGAGCAGTACTTC
CDR3 protein: CASSLVSMRLSYEQYF

V gene: TRBV6-5
clone size: few
J gene: TRBJ1-1
D gene: NA
CDR3 DNA: TGTGCCAGCAGACCCCGGTCCTCTTCGGGGACTGAAGCTTTCTTT
CDR3 protein: CASRPRSSSGTEAFF

V gene: TRBV18
clone size: NA
J gene: TRBJ2-2
D gene: NA
CDR3 DNA: TGTGCCAGCTCACGTAGAGCTGGAGGATACACCGGGGAGCTGTTTTTT
CDR3 protein: CASSRRAGGYTGELFF

V gene: TRBV18
clone size: NA
J gene: TRBJ2-3
D gene: TRBD1
CDR3 DNA: TGTGCCAGCTCACCACTCTACGGACAGGGTATCGCAGATACGCAGTATTTT
CDR3 protein: CASSPLYGQGIADTQYF

V gene: TRBV9
clone size: few
J gene: TRBJ2-2
D gene: TRBD2
CDR3 DNA: TGTGCCAGCAGCTCCCGGACCGGGACTAGCGGGATGACCGGGGAGCTGTTTTTT
CDR3 protein: CASSSRTGTSGMTGELFF

V gene: TRBV5-1
clone size: NA
J gene: TRBJ2-7
D gene: TRBD1
CDR3 DNA: TGCGCCAGCAGCGCGGTAACAGGGGGCGGCGGTTCCGAGCAGTACTTC
CDR3 protein: CASSAVTGGGGSEQYF

V gene: TRBV6-5
clone size: NA
J gene: TRBJ2-7
D gene: TRBD2
CDR3 DNA: TGTGCCAGCAGTGGGGGGGTTGGAGGCTACGAGCAGTACTTC
CDR3 protein: CASSGGVGGYEQYF

V gene: TRBV5-4
clone size: NA
J gene: TRBJ2-3
D gene: NA
CDR3 DNA: TGTGCCAGCAGCCGGAAGCGGAACGTCGGTCCTAGCACAGATACGCAGTATTTT
CDR3 protein: CASSRKRNVGPSTDTQYF

V gene: TRBV4-3
clone size: NA
J gene: TRBJ2-7
D gene: NA
CDR3 DNA: TGCGCCAGCAGCCTTTCCGACGGGGAGTCCTACGAGCAGTACTTC
CDR3 protein: CASSLSDGESYEQYF

V gene: TRBV4-2
clone size: NA
J gene: TRBJ1-4
D gene: TRBD1
CDR3 DNA: TGTGCCAGCAGCCCTGAAACCGGGACAGGGTCCGAAAAACTGTTTTTT
CDR3 protein: CASSPETGTGSEKLFF

V gene: TRBV7-2
clone size: NA
J gene: TRBJ2-1
D gene: TRBD1
CDR3 DNA: TGTGCCAGCCCCAAAGTGAAGGACAGGGGCAATGAGCAGTTCTTC
CDR3 protein: CASPKVKDRGNEQFF

V gene: TRBV19
clone size: NA
J gene: TRBJ2-7
D gene: TRBD2
CDR3 DNA: TGTGCCAGTAGTCCGGTTTCGGGGGGTAACGAGCAGTACTTC
CDR3 protein: CASSPVSGGNEQYF

V gene: TRBV5-6
clone size: NA
J gene: TRBJ2-5
D gene: NA
CDR3 DNA: TGTGCCAGCAGCACTTCCGAGACCCAGTACTTC
CDR3 protein: CASSTSETQYF

V gene: TRBV7-8
clone size: NA
J gene: TRBJ2-1
D gene: NA
CDR3 DNA: TGTGCCAGCAGCTTAGTCTTGTTGGGACAATACAATGAGCAGTTCTTC
CDR3 protein: CASSLVLLGQYNEQFF

V gene: TRBV7-9
clone size: NA
J gene: TRBJ2-5
D gene: NA
CDR3 DNA: TGTTCCAGCAGCTTATTGAGGCGGCACCAAGAGACCCAGTACTTC
CDR3 protein: CSSSLLRRHQETQYF

V gene: TRBV2
clone size: NA
J gene: TRBJ1-3
D gene: NA
CDR3 DNA: TGTGCCAGCAGTGACGGGTCCCTACCCTCTGGAAACACCATATATTTT
CDR3 protein: CASSDGSLPSGNTIYF

V gene: TRBV18
clone size: once
J gene: TRBJ2-1
D gene: NA
CDR3 DNA: TGTGCCAGCTCACCAGAGGCAGGGCGCCACAATGAGCAGTTCTTC
CDR3 protein: CASSPEAGRHNEQFF

V gene: TRBV7-8
clone size: NA
J gene: TRBJ2-5
D gene: TRBD2
CDR3 DNA: TGTGCCAGCAGCCCCACGTGGGCTAGCGGGAGGTTACAAGAGACCCAGTACTTC
CDR3 protein: CASSPTWASGRLQETQYF

V gene: TRBV28
clone size: NA
J gene: TRBJ2-1
D gene: TRBD2
CDR3 DNA: TGTGCCAGCCGTAGCGGGTACAATGAGCAGTTCTTC
CDR3 protein: CASRSGYNEQFF

V gene: TRBV5-4
clone size: once
J gene: TRBJ1-5
D gene: NA
CDR3 DNA: TGTGCCAGCAGCGCCGGGGGAGTCAATCAGCCCCAGCATTTT
CDR3 protein: CASSAGGVNQPQHF

V gene: TRBV6-5
clone size: NA
J gene: TRBJ2-7
D gene: NA
CDR3 DNA: TGTGCCAGCAGGGAGGTGGGCGAGCAGTACTTC
CDR3 protein: CASREVGEQYF

V gene: TRBV5-6
clone size: once
J gene: TRBJ1-6
D gene: NA
CDR3 DNA: TGTGCCAGCAGCTTGGTTCGGGGCTCCTATAATTCACCCCTCCACTTT
CDR3 protein: CASSLVRGSYNSPLHF

V gene: TRBV18
clone size: NA
J gene: TRBJ2-1
D gene: TRBD1
CDR3 DNA: TGTGCCAGCGCCTCCGGGACAGGGGGCAATGAGCAGTTCTTC
CDR3 protein: CASASGTGGNEQFF

V gene: TRBV7-2
clone size: NA
J gene: TRBJ1-2
D gene: NA
CDR3 DNA: TGTGCCAGCAGCTCCGAATCGACATCACTCTATGGCTACACCTTC
CDR3 protein: CASSSESTSLYGYTF

V gene: TRBV19
clone size: NA
J gene: TRBJ2-1
D gene: TRBD2
CDR3 DNA: TGTGCCAGTAGTATGAGACTAGCGGGAGTTAGGAATGAGCAGTTCTTC
CDR3 protein: CASSMRLAGVRNEQFF

V gene: TRBV5-1
clone size: NA
J gene: TRBJ2-7
D gene: NA
CDR3 DNA: TGCGCCAGCAGCTTGGAAACAGCTTACGAGCAGTACTTC
CDR3 protein: CASSLETAYEQYF

V gene: TRBV6-5
clone size: NA
J gene: TRBJ2-3
D gene: TRBD1
CDR3 DNA: TGTGCCAGCAGTTCATCCGGGACAGGGCCAGATACGCAGTATTTT
CDR3 protein: CASSSSGTGPDTQYF

V gene: TRBV19
clone size: NA
J gene: TRBJ1-5
D gene: TRBD1
CDR3 DNA: TGTGCCAGTAGTTTCCTACCCGGACAGGGAAATCAGCCCCAGCATTTT
CDR3 protein: CASSFLPGQGNQPQHF

V gene: TRBV5-1
clone size: NA
J gene: TRBJ2-2
D gene: TRBD1
CDR3 DNA: TGCGCCAGCAGCGCACGGACCGGGACAGGCTATGCGAACACCGGGGAGCTGTTTTTT
CDR3 protein: CASSARTGTGYANTGELFF

V gene: TRBV5-1
clone size: once
J gene: TRBJ2-1
D gene: TRBD1
CDR3 DNA: TGCGCCAGCAGCTTGGCCGCAGGGGGTGATGAGCAGTTCTTC
CDR3 protein: CASSLAAGGDEQFF

V gene: TRBV18
clone size: NA
J gene: TRBJ1-1
D gene: TRBD1
CDR3 DNA: TGTGCCAGCTCACCAGACAGGGTAGGAACTGAAGCTTTCTTT
CDR3 protein: CASSPDRVGTEAFF

V gene: TRBV7-9
clone size: NA
J gene: TRBJ1-2
D gene: NA
CDR3 DNA: TGTGCCAGCAGCTCGGGCTCGGACAGCCTCTATGGCTACACCTTC
CDR3 protein: CASSSGSDSLYGYTF

V gene: TRBV4-1
clone size: NA
J gene: TRBJ2-1
D gene: NA
CDR3 DNA: TGCGCCAGCAGCCAACCGCAGAATGAGCAGTTCTTC
CDR3 protein: CASSQPQNEQFF

V gene: TRBV25-1
clone size: few
J gene: TRBJ2-7
D gene: NA
CDR3 DNA: TGTGCCAGCAGTGAATCCCCCAGCTACGAGCAGTACTTC
CDR3 protein: CASSESPSYEQYF

V gene: TRBV29-1
clone size: NA
J gene: TRBJ2-2
D gene: NA
CDR3 DNA: TGCAGCGTCCAAAAGACAGCGATCACCGGGGAGCTGTTTTTT
CDR3 protein: CSVQKTAITGELFF